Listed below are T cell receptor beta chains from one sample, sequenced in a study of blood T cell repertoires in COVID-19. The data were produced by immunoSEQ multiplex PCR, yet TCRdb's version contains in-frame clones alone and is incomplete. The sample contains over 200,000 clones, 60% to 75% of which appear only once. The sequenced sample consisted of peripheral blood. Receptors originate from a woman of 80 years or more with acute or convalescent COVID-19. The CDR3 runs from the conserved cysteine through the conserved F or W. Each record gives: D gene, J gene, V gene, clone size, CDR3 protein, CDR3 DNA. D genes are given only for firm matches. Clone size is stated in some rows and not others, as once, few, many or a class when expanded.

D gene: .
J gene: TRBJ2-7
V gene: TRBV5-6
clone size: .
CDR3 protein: CASSLGSIRDTYEQYF
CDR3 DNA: TGTGCCAGCAGCTTGGGTTCCATCCGGGACACCTACGAGCAGTACTTC

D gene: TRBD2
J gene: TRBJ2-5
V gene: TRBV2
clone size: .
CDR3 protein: CASRVGLAGGPGETQYF
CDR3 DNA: TGTGCCAGCAGGGTTGGGCTAGCGGGGGGGCCTGGGGAGACCCAGTACTTC

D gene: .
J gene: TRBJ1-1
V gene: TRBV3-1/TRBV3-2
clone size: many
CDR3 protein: CASSLGHFEAFF
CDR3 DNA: TGTGCCAGCAGCCTCGGACATTTTGAAGCTTTCTTT

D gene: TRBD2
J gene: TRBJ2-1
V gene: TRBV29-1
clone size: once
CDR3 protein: CSVTGLAGGLYNEQFF
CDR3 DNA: TGCAGCGTCACGGGACTAGCGGGAGGGTTGTACAATGAGCAGTTCTTC

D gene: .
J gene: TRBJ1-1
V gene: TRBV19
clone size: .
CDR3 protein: CASSVQRGSNEAFF
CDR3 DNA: TGTGCCAGTAGTGTCCAACGGGGGTCGAATGAAGCTTTCTTT

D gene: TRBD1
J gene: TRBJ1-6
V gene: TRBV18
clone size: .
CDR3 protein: CASSFGTGKGSPLHF
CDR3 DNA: TGTGCCAGCTCATTCGGGACAGGGAAGGGTTCACCCCTCCACTTT

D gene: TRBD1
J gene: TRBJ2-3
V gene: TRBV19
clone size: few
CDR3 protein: CASSIPTGTDTQYF
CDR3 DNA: TGTGCCAGTAGTATCCCGACAGGGACAGATACGCAGTATTTT

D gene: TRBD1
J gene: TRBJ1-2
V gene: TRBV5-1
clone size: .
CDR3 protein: CASSLAGTAYGYTF
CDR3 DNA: TGCGCCAGCAGCTTGGCCGGGACAGCCTATGGCTACACCTTC

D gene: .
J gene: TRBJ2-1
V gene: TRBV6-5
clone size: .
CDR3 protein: CASSYSIFGGEQFF
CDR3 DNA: TGTGCCAGCAGTTACTCGATTTTTGGCGGTGAGCAGTTCTTC

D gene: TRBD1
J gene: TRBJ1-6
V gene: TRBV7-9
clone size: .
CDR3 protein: CASSIGQGRGGSPLHF
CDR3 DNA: TGTGCCAGCAGCATCGGACAGGGACGGGGTGGTTCACCCCTCCACTTT